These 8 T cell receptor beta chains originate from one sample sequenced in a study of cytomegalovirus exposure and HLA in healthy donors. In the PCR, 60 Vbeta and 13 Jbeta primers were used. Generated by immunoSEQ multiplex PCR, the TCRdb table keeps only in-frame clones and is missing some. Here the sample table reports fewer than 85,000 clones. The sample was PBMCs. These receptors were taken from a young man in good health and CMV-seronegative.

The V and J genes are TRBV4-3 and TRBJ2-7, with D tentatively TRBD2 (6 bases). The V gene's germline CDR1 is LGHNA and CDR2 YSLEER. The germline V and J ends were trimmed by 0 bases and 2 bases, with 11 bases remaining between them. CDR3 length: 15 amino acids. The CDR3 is CASSQEASVPYEQYF. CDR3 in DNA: TGCGCCAGCAGCCAAGAGGCTAGCGTACCCTACGAGCAGTACTTC.

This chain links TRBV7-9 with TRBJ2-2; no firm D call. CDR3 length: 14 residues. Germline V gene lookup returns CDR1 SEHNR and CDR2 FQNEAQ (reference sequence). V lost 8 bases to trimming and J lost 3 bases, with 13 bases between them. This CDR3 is CASDGAVDTGELFF. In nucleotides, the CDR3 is TGTGCCAGCGATGGTGCGGTAGACACCGGGGAGCTGTTTTTT.

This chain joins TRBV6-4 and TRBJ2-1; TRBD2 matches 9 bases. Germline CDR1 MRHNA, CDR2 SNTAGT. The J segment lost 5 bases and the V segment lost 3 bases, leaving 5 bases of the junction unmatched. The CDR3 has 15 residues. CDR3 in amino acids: CASSERTSEDNEQFF. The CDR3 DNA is TGTGCCAGCAGTGAAAGGACTAGCGAGGACAATGAGCAGTTCTTC.

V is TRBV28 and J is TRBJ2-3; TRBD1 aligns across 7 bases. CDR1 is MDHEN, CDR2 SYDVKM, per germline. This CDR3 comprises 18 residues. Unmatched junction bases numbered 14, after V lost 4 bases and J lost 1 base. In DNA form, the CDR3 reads TGTGCCAGCAGTTACCCACTAGATACAGGGGTTCGCACAGATACGCAGTATTTT. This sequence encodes CASSYPLDTGVRTDTQYF.

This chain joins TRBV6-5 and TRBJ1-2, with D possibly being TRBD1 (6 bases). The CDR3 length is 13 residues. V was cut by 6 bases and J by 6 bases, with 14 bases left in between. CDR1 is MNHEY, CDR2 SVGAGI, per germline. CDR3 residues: CASSPGAEHGYTF. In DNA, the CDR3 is TGTGCCAGCAGCCCAGGGGCGGAGCATGGCTACACCTTC.

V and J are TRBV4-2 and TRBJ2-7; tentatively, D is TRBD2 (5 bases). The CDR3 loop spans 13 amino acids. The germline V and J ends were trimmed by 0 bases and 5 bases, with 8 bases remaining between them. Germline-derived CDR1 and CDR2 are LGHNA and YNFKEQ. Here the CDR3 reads CASSQDPGNEQYF. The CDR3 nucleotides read TGTGCCAGCAGCCAAGATCCGGGGAACGAGCAGTACTTC.

CDR3 in amino acids: CASSLEPQGDTEAFF. The CDR3 DNA sequence: TGTGCCAGCAGCTTAGAACCCCAAGGGGACACTGAAGCTTTCTTT. This rearrangement joins TRBV5-6 to TRBJ1-1, with D possibly being TRBD1 (5 bases). V gave up 2 bases and J gave up 3 bases, with 14 bases separating them. The germline V gene has CDR1 SGHDT and CDR2 YYEEEE. This CDR3 is 15 amino acids long.

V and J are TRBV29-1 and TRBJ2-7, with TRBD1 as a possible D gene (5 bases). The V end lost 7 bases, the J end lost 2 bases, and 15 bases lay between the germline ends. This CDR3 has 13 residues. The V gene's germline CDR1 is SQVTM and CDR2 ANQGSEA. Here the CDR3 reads CSAYGDRTYEQYF. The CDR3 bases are TGCAGCGCCTACGGTGACAGAACCTACGAGCAGTACTTC.